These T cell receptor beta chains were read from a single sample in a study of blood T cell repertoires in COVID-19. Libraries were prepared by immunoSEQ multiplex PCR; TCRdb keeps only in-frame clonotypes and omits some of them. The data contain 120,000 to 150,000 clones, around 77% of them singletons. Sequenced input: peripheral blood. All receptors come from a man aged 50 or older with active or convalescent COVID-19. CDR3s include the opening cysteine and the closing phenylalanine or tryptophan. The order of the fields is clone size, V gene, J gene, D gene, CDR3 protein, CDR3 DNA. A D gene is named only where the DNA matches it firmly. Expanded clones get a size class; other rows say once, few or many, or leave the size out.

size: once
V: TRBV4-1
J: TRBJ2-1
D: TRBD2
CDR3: CASSQSAGTSGKNEQFF
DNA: TGCGCCAGCAGCCAGAGTGCCGGGACTAGCGGGAAGAATGAGCAGTTCTTC

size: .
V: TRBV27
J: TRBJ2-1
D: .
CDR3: CASSLTVTGEQFF
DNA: TGTGCCAGCAGTTTGACTGTAACGGGTGAGCAGTTCTTC

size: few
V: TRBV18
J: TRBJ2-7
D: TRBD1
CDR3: CASSPPRQGVTYEQYF
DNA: TGTGCCAGCTCACCACCGCGGCAGGGGGTAACCTACGAGCAGTACTTC

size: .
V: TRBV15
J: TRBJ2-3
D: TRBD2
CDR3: CATSRKRTSGSSTDTQYF
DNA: TGTGCCACCAGCAGAAAGAGGACTAGCGGGAGCAGCACAGATACGCAGTATTTT

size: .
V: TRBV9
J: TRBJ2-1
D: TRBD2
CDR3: CASSFLRLAGANEQFF
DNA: TGTGCCAGCAGCTTTCTCAGACTAGCGGGAGCGAATGAGCAGTTCTTC

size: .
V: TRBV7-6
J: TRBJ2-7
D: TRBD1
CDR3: CASSGETGSAYEQYF
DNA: TGTGCCAGCAGCGGAGAGACAGGGAGCGCTTACGAGCAGTACTTC

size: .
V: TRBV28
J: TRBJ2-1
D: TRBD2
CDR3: CASSPGTSGRTANEQFF
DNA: TGTGCCAGCAGTCCCGGGACTAGCGGGAGGACGGCCAATGAGCAGTTCTTC

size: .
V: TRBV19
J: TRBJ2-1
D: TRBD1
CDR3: CATDRGQGQQFF
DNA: TGTGCCACCGACAGGGGGCAGGGACAGCAGTTCTTC

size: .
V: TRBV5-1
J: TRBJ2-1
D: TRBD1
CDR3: CASSLMTGYNEQFF
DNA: TGCGCCAGCAGCTTGATGACAGGGTACAATGAGCAGTTCTTC

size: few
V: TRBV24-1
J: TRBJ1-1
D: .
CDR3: CATSDQRFTEAFF
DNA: TGTGCCACCAGTGATCAGCGTTTCACTGAAGCTTTCTTT

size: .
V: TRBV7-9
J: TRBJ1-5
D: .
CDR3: CASSLALTGSNQPQHF
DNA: TGTGCCAGCAGCTTAGCGTTGACAGGTAGCAATCAGCCCCAGCATTTT

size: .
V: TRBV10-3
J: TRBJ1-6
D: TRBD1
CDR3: CAISPGTGYNSPLHF
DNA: TGTGCCATCAGTCCCGGGACAGGGTATAATTCACCCCTCCACTTT

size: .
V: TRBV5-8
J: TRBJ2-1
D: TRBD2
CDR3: CASNRPGLAGGTGYNEQFF
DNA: TGTGCCAGCAATCGCCCAGGACTAGCGGGAGGGACGGGTTACAATGAGCAGTTCTTC

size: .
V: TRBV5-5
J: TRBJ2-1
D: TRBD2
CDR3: CASSKAASGSLINEQFF
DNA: TGTGCCAGCAGCAAGGCGGCTAGCGGGAGTTTGATCAATGAGCAGTTCTTC

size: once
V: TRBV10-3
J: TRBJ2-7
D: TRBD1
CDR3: CAISESGQVYEQYF
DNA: TGTGCCATCAGTGAGTCGGGACAGGTATACGAGCAGTACTTC